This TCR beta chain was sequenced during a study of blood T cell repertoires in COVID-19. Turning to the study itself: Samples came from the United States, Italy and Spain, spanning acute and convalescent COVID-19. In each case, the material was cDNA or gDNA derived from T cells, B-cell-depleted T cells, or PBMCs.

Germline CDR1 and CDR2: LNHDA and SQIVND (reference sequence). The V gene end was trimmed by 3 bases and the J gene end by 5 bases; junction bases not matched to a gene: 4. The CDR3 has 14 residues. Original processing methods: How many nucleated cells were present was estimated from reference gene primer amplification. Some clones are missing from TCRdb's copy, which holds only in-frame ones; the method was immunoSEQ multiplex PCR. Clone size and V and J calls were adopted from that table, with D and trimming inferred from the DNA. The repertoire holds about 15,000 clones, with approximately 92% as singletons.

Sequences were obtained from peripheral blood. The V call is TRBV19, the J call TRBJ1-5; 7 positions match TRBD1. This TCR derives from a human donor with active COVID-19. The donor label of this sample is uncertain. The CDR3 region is CASSIRQGYQPQHF. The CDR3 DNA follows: TGTGCCAGTAGTATCCGACAGGGCTATCAGCCCCAGCATTTT.